This T cell receptor beta chain was identified during a study of blood T cell repertoires in COVID-19. On the study more broadly: The United States, Italy and Spain provided the acute and convalescent COVID-19 samples. Sample material is recorded as cDNA or gDNA derived from T cells, B-cell-depleted T cells, or PBMCs.

The CDR3 covers 15 residues. Germline V gene data show CDR1 as SGHRS and CDR2 as YFSETQ. With 2 bases clipped from V and 4 bases from J, the junction kept 3 bases outside the gene matches. Original methodology: Amplifying reference gene primers gave estimates of nucleated cell counts. The assay was immunoSEQ multiplex PCR, and TCRdb's table has in-frame clones only and misses some. V, J and clone size are those of that table, while D and trimming were read from the DNA. This table holds 180,000 or so clones, 80% to 90% found once. The clonotype comes from a man aged 55 to 69 with acute or convalescent COVID-19. J is TRBJ2-2 and V is TRBV5-1; 9 nucleotides agree with TRBD1. The source material was peripheral blood. CDR3 region: CASSLQGASTGELFF. CDR3 coding DNA: TGCGCCAGCAGCTTACAGGGGGCGAGCACCGGGGAGCTGTTTTTT.